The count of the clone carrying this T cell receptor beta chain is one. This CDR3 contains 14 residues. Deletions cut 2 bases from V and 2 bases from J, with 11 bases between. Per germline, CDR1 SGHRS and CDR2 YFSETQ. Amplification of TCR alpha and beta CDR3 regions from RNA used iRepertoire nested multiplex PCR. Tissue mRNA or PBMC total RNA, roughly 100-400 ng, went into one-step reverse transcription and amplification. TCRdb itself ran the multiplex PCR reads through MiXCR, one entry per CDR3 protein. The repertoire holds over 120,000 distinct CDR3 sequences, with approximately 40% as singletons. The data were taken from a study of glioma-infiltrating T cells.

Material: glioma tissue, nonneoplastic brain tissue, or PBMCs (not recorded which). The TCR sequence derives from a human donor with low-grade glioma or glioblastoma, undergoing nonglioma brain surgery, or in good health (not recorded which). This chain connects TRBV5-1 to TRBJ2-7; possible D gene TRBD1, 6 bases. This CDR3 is CASSLMKGAYEQYF. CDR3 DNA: TGCGCCAGCAGCTTAATGAAGGGGGCCTACGAGCAGTACTTC.